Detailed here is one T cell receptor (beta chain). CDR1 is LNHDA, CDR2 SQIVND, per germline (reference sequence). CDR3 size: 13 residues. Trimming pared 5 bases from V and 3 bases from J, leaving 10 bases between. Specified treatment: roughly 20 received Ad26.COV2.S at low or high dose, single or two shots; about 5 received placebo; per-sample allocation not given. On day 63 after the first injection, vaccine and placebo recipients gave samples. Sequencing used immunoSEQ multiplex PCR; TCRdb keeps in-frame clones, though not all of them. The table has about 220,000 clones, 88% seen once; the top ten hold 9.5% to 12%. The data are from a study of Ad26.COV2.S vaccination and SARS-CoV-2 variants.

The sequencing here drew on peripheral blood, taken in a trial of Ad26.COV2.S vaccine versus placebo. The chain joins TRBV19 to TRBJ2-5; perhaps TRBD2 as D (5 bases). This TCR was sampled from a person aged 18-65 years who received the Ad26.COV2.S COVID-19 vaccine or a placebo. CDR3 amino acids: CASSWTGKETQYF. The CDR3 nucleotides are TGTGCCAGTAGTTGGACTGGAAAAGAGACCCAGTACTTC.